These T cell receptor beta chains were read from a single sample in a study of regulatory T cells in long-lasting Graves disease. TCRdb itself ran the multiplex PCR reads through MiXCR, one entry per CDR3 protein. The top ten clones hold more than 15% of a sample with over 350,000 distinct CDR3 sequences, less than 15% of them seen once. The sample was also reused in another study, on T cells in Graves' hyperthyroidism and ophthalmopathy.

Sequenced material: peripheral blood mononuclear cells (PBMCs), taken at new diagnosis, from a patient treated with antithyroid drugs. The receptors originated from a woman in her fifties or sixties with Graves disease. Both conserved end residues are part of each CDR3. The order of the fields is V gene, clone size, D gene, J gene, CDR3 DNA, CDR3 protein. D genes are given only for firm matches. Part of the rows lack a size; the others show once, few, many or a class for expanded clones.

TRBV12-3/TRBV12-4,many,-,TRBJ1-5,TGTGCCAGCATGCGTGGGACCTTTAAGCAGCCCCAGCATTTT,CASMRGTFKQPQHF
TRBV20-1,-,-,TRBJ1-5,TGCAGTGCCTCGAAGGAGGGGAATCAGCCCCAGCATTTT,CSASKEGNQPQHF
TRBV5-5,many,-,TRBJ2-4,TGTGCCAGCAGCCCGGCTAGCTTAGCCAAAAACATTCAGTACTTC,CASSPASLAKNIQYF
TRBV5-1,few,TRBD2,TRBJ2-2,TGCGCCAGCAGCACCGGACTAGCGAACACCGGGGAGCTGTTTTTT,CASSTGLANTGELFF
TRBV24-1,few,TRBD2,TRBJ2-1,TGTGCCACCAGTGACCCCTTGGTGGGAGGGCCCTACAATGAGCAGTTCTTC,CATSDPLVGGPYNEQFF
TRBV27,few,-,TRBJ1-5,TGTGCCAGCAGTTTGGTAGGGCTAGGCAATCAGCCCCAGCATTTT,CASSLVGLGNQPQHF
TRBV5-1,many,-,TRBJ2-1,TGCGCCAGCAGCTTAGGTGTTGCTGAGCAGTTCTTC,CASSLGVAEQFF
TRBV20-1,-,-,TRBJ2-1,TGCAGTGCTCCAAGACCGGGACTGGGGGACAATGAGCAGTTCTTC,CSAPRPGLGDNEQFF
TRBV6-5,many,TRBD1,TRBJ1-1,TGTGCCAGCAGTTACGTAAGAGGGGGCGCAAGGACTGAAGCTTTCTTT,CASSYVRGGARTEAFF
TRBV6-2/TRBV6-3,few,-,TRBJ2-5,TGTGCCAGCAGTGACGTCCCAGGTGGTCAAGAGACCCAGTACTTC,CASSDVPGGQETQYF
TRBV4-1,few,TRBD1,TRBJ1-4,TGCGCCAGCAGCAGTCGACAGGGTATCGGGGAAAAACTGTTTTTT,CASSSRQGIGEKLFF
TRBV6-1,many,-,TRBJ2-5,TGTGCCAGCAGTCTGACAGAAGGAGAGACCCAGTACTTC,CASSLTEGETQYF